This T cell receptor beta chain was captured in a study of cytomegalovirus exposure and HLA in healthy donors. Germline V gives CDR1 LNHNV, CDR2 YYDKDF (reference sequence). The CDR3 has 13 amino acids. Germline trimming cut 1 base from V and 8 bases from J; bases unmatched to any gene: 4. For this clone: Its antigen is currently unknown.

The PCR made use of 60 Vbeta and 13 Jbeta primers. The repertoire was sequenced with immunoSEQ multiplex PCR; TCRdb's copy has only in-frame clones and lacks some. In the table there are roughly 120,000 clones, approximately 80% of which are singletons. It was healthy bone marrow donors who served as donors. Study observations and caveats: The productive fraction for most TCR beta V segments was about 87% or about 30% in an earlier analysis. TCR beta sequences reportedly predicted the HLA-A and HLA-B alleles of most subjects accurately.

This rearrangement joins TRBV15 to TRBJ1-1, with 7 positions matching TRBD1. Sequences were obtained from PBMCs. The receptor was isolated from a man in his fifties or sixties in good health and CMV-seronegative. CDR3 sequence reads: CATSRGQDREAFF. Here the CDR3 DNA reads TGTGCCACCAGCAGAGGTCAGGACAGGGAAGCTTTCTTT.